This T cell receptor (beta chain) stems from a study of blood T cell repertoires in COVID-19. Study context: Sites in the United States, Italy and Spain provided acute and convalescent COVID-19 samples. PBMCs, B-cell-depleted T cells, or T cells provided the cDNA or gDNA that made up the material.

Method: immunoSEQ multiplex PCR; TCRdb's copy keeps in-frame clones and lacks some. In the table there are roughly 80,000 clones, 70% to 85% of which are singletons. Germline V gene lookup returns CDR1 MNHEY and CDR2 SMNVEV (reference sequence). Germline trimming cut 1 base from V and 4 bases from J; bases unmatched to any gene: 17. This CDR3 contains 20 residues. Material: peripheral blood. The chain is built from TRBV27 and TRBJ2-2; TRBD2 matches at 8 bases. This clonotype was sampled from a human donor in a cohort sampled during active COVID-19. The CDR3 nucleotides are TGTGCCAGCAGTTTATGGCGCGGGGCCCGGAGCGGGGGCGGCACCGGGGAGCTGTTTTTT. Translating it yields CASSLWRGARSGGGTGELFF.